The 29 T cell receptor beta chains below were found in one sample sequenced in a study of blood T cell repertoires in COVID-19. TCRdb's table, derived via immunoSEQ multiplex PCR, lists solely in-frame clones and lacks some. The data contain 240,000 or so clones, more than 75% of them seen just once; the ten biggest clones take up approximately 7.2%. Source material: peripheral blood. The receptors here all came from a woman in her 70s with active or convalescent COVID-19.

The chain has TRBV7-2 and TRBJ1-4, with D tentatively TRBD1 (5 bases). Germline CDR1 SGHTA, CDR2 FQGNSA. The ends were cut back, 7 bases at V and 7 bases at J, with 13 bases in the middle. CDR3 length equals 13 residues. The DNA of the CDR3 is TGTGCCAGCAACCTGGGGCGAAGTGAAAAACTGTTTTTT. Translation gives CASNLGRSEKLFF.

This chain joins TRBV6-1 and TRBJ1-2; unclear D gene. The V end lost 2 bases, the J end lost 4 bases, and 8 bases lay between the germline ends. Per germline, CDR1 MNHNS and CDR2 SASEGT. The CDR3 runs 13 residues. The CDR3 coding sequence is TGTGCCAGCAGTGAAACTCGCGCCTATGGCTACACCTTC. This codes for CASSETRAYGYTF.

The rearrangement links TRBV27 to TRBJ2-3; 7 bases align to TRBD1. Trimming took 7 bases from V and 2 from J; bases not matched to a gene: 6. CDR3 size: 14 residues. Germline V gives CDR1 MNHEY, CDR2 SMNVEV (reference sequence). The CDR3 sequence is CASNRGQLTDTQYF. CDR3 DNA: TGTGCCAGCAATAGGGGACAGCTCACAGATACGCAGTATTTT.

Only a few counts were recorded for this clone. The junction departs from germline at one end; a sequencing error may be responsible. The rearrangement links TRBV6-5 to TRBJ1-2; the D gene is possibly TRBD1 (5 bases). The germline V gene has CDR1 MNHEY and CDR2 SVGAGI. The CDR3 totals 14 residues. The CDR3 region has the DNA TGTGCCAGCAGTAACTCGCAGGGCCTAGATGGCTACACCTTC. It yields the protein CASSNSQGLDGYTF.

This chain joins TRBV6-5 and TRBJ1-2; 9 bases match TRBD1. Germline V gene sequence: CDR1 MNHEY, CDR2 SVGAGI. Trimming took 6 bases from V and 9 from J; bases not matched to a gene: 8. The CDR3 consists of 13 residues. The CDR3 DNA sequence: TGTGCCAGCAGGGGGACAGGGACTTGGAGCTACACCTTC. This sequence encodes CASRGTGTWSYTF.

This chain connects TRBV4-2 to TRBJ2-2, with D perhaps TRBD2 (5 bases). Germline values: CDR1 LGHNA, CDR2 YNFKEQ. There are 14 residues in the CDR3. Deletions cut 4 bases from V and 2 bases from J, with 8 bases between. CDR3 protein: CASSPRGNTGELFF. CDR3 nucleotide sequence: TGTGCCAGCAGCCCTCGGGGTAACACCGGGGAGCTGTTTTTT.

The chain is built from TRBV6-1 and TRBJ2-2; D not resolved. Germline V lookup: CDR1 MNHNS, CDR2 SASEGT. This CDR3 comprises 14 residues. Trimming left V 2 bases short and J 7 bases short, with 11 bases between. This CDR3 reads CASSENNYGGELFF. DNA of the CDR3: TGTGCCAGCAGTGAAAACAACTACGGCGGGGAGCTGTTTTTT.

This clone came up once. The rearrangement joins TRBV15 to TRBJ1-1, with D maybe TRBD1 (5 bases). V was clipped by 6 bases and J by 2 bases, with 7 bases between them. CDR3 length: 12 residues. CDR1 and CDR2 (germline): LNHNV, YYDKDF (reference sequence). CDR3 bases: TGTGCCACCAGGCAGGGCAACACTGAAGCTTTCTTT. Amino acids: CATRQGNTEAFF.

The V and J genes are TRBV19 and TRBJ1-2; 9 bases fit TRBD1. Losses at the gene ends were 6 bases for V and 7 bases for J; bases not matched to a gene: 6. The CDR3 has 13 residues. The germline CDR1 and CDR2 sequences are LNHDA and SQIVND (reference sequence). DNA of the CDR3: TGTGCCAGTAGACAACAGGGGGCGTTTGGCTACACCTTC. Protein product: CASRQQGAFGYTF.

The V and J genes are TRBV18 and TRBJ2-7, with 7 bases fitting TRBD1. From germline, CDR1 is KGHSH and CDR2 LQKENI. Trimming at V came to 4 bases and at J to 3 bases, leaving 12 bases not matched to a gene. This CDR3 region has 16 residues. The DNA for the CDR3 is TGTGCCAGCTCACTACAGAGGGACAGCCCCCACTACGAGCAGTACTTC. This translates into CASSLQRDSPHYEQYF.

The chain carries TRBV5-1 and TRBJ1-6; the D gene is possibly TRBD1 (6 bases). Germline values: CDR1 SGHRS, CDR2 YFSETQ. With 0 bases removed from V and 10 bases from J, the gap between germline ends came to 11 bases. This CDR3 region has 14 residues. The CDR3 spells CASSLEGGESPLHF. The CDR3 coding sequence is TGCGCCAGCAGCTTGGAAGGGGGAGAATCACCCCTCCACTTT.

This chain connects TRBV7-2 to TRBJ1-2; maybe TRBD1 (5 bases). V lost 3 bases to trimming and J lost 4 bases, with 21 bases between them. There are 17 residues in the CDR3. Germline V gene lookup returns CDR1 SGHTA and CDR2 FQGNSA. Here the CDR3 reads CASSFGPLRGEGYGYTF. As DNA, the CDR3 is TGTGCCAGCAGCTTCGGCCCCCTCAGAGGGGAGGGCTATGGCTACACCTTC.

The CDR3 coding sequence is TGCGCCAGCAGCCCCCCAACAGGGGCAACTAATGAAAAACTGTTTTTT. Translating gives CASSPPTGATNEKLFF. V gene TRBV5-1 combines with J gene TRBJ1-4; 7 nucleotides agree with TRBD1. With 4 bases clipped from V and 0 bases from J, the junction kept 6 bases outside the gene matches. From germline, CDR1 is SGHRS and CDR2 YFSETQ. There are 16 residues in the CDR3.

In its sample, this clone was seen once. The V and J genes are TRBV11-2 and TRBJ1-1; D remains unclear. The CDR3 is 11 residues long. Germline loops: CDR1 SGHAT, CDR2 FQNNGV. V shed 5 bases and J shed 7 bases, with 8 bases lying between them. The CDR3 DNA sequence: TGTGCCAGCAGCGTTCTAGATGAAGCTTTCTTT. Translating gives CASSVLDEAFF. The full variable domain, rest sourced from reference TRBV11-2 and TRBJ1-1, is EAGVAQSPRYKIIEKRQSVAFWCNPISGHATLYWYQQILGQGPKLLIQFQNNGVVDDSQLPKDRFSAERLKGVDSTLKIQPAKLEDSAVYLCASSVLDEAFFGQGTRLTVV.

The V call is TRBV5-4, the J call TRBJ1-2, with 8 positions matching TRBD1. J lost 8 bases, V lost 0 bases, and 9 bases had no gene match. This CDR3 is 15 amino acids long. Germline V gene sequence: CDR1 SGHNT, CDR2 YYREEE (reference sequence). CDR3 residues: CASSLEGRGLGGYTF. Here the CDR3 DNA reads TGTGCCAGCAGCTTGGAGGGCAGGGGGCTTGGAGGCTACACCTTC.

The chain has TRBV7-2 and TRBJ2-7; D is unclear. The CDR3 is 13 residues long. The germline V gene encodes CDR1 SGHTA and CDR2 FQGNSA. Between the trimmed V and J ends, which lost 2 bases and 6 bases, there was a span of 11 bases. The CDR3 DNA reads TGTGCCAGCAGCTTACGATGGCGAGGCGAGCAGTACTTC. Residues: CASSLRWRGEQYF.

This chain links TRBV27 with TRBJ2-1; 7 bases are shared with TRBD1. CDR3 size: 14 residues. Germline CDR1 reads MNHEY; CDR2 reads SMNVEV (reference sequence). The V segment lost 6 bases and the J segment 1 base; nucleotides outside the gene matches: 3. CDR3 amino acids: CASRRTGSYNEQFF. The DNA for the CDR3 is TGTGCCAGCAGGAGGACAGGTTCCTACAATGAGCAGTTCTTC.

This rearrangement joins TRBV2 to TRBJ2-7; the D gene is possibly TRBD1 (7 bases). The CDR3 is 14 amino acids. CDR1 and CDR2 (germline): SNHLY, FYNNEI. CDR3 sequence: CATKKGQGGYEQYF. CDR3 in DNA: TGTGCTACTAAAAAGGGGCAGGGGGGCTACGAGCAGTACTTC.

The V and J genes are TRBV5-1 and TRBJ2-5, with 9 bases identical to TRBD2. J lost 5 bases, V lost 4 bases, and 12 bases had no gene match. The CDR3 consists of 16 residues. Germline V gene data show CDR1 as SGHRS and CDR2 as YFSETQ. The chain's CDR3 is CASSGGLALPPETQYF. DNA of the CDR3: TGCGCCAGCAGCGGGGGACTAGCTTTACCCCCGGAGACCCAGTACTTC.

This clone was detected once. The chain combines TRBV4-3 with TRBJ2-7, with D unclear. Germline V gives CDR1 LGHNA, CDR2 YSLEER. CDR3 length equals 17 residues. V was trimmed by 0 bases and J by 2 bases, leaving 17 bases between them. This CDR3 is CASSQDAILPRPYEQYF. The CDR3 DNA is TGCGCCAGCAGCCAAGACGCTATCCTACCTAGACCCTACGAGCAGTACTTC.

The chain has TRBV7-2 and TRBJ2-7; D unresolved. The CDR3 is 13 amino acids. The V gene's germline CDR1 is SGHTA and CDR2 FQGNSA. V lost 0 bases, J lost 3 bases, and 6 bases lay in between. The CDR3 DNA reads as TGTGCCAGCAGCTTAGCGGCTAGCTACGAGCAGTACTTC. Protein sequence: CASSLAASYEQYF.

The genes are TRBV18 and TRBJ1-1, with 9 bases lining up with TRBD1. CDR3 size: 13 residues. CDR1 is KGHSH and CDR2 is LQKENI in the germline V gene. Trimming removed 2 bases from V and 8 bases from J; junction bases left unmatched: 3. CDR3 nucleotide sequence: TGTGCCAGCTCACCATCCGGGACAGGGGAAGCTTTCTTT. It translates to CASSPSGTGEAFF.

The chain employs TRBV4-3 and TRBJ2-1, with unresolved D. This CDR3 has 16 residues. Trimming removed 0 bases from V and 2 bases from J, with 11 bases in between. Germline loops: CDR1 LGHNA, CDR2 YSLEER. CDR3 amino acids: CASSQERGSPYNEQFF. Written as DNA, the CDR3 is TGCGCCAGCAGCCAAGAGCGAGGCAGTCCCTACAATGAGCAGTTCTTC.

The chain joins TRBV6-5 to TRBJ2-2; D remains ambiguous. The CDR3 is 15 amino acids. CDR1 is MNHEY, CDR2 SVGAGI, per germline. The germline V and J ends were trimmed by 6 bases and 1 base, with 12 bases remaining between them. The CDR3 reads CASRAWRKNTGELFF. As DNA, the CDR3 is TGTGCCAGCAGGGCTTGGCGGAAGAACACCGGGGAGCTGTTTTTT.

The chain couples TRBV5-4 to TRBJ2-5; D is ambiguous. The CDR3 covers 15 residues. CDR1 SGHNT and CDR2 YYREEE come from the germline V gene (reference sequence). V dropped 4 bases and J dropped 3 bases, with 16 bases sitting between them. Written as DNA, the CDR3 is TGTGCCAGCAGCCCGTCGACTGGAAACAAAGAGACCCAGTACTTC. Protein product: CASSPSTGNKETQYF.

The chain links TRBV6-4 to TRBJ1-1; D unclear. The germline CDR1 and CDR2 sequences are MRHNA and SNTAGT. The CDR3 contains 13 residues. The germline V and J ends were trimmed by 6 bases and 3 bases, with 11 bases remaining between them. CDR3 loop: CASRVRTDTEAFF. CDR3 bases: TGTGCCAGCAGAGTCAGAACCGACACTGAAGCTTTCTTT.

V usage is TRBV2 and J usage is TRBJ1-1; TRBD1 matches 8 bases. After removal of 10 bases from V and 1 base from J, the junction contained 17 bases not matched to a gene. Germline V gene lookup returns CDR1 SNHLY and CDR2 FYNNEI. The CDR3 has 17 residues. This CDR3 is CANKTPTGGMGNTEAFF. The CDR3 bases are TGTGCCAACAAGACCCCCACAGGGGGAATGGGGAACACTGAAGCTTTCTTT.

This clone was seen only once. This chain joins TRBV18 and TRBJ1-6, with D hard to call. Germline CDR1 reads KGHSH; CDR2 reads LQKENI. V shed 5 bases and J shed 10 bases, with 18 bases lying between them. CDR3 length: 15 residues. CDR3: CASSSGSGIGSPLHF. CDR3 coding DNA: TGTGCCAGCTCATCCGGGAGCGGGATCGGGTCACCCCTCCACTTT. Variable domain in full (rest from reference TRBV18 and TRBJ1-6): NAGVMQNPRHLVRRRGQEARLRCSPMKGHSHVYWYRQLPEEGLKFMVYLQKENIIDESGMPKERFSAEFPKEGPSILRIQQVVRGDSAAYFCASSSGSGIGSPLHFGNGTRLTVT.

The rearrangement links TRBV29-1 to TRBJ1-2; 10 bases fit TRBD1. This CDR3 contains 14 residues. Germline V gene data show CDR1 as SQVTM and CDR2 as ANQGSEA. With V trimmed by 6 bases and J by 7 bases, 11 bases remained unmatched. CDR3 coding DNA: TGCAGCGTCGGGAGACCGGGACAGGGGAGTGGCTACACCTTC. Residues: CSVGRPGQGSGYTF.